The sequence of this TCR beta chain was determined in a study of cytomegalovirus exposure and HLA in healthy donors. Study-wide results and limits: Per a prior analysis, the majority of TCR beta V segments were productive roughly 87% or roughly 30% of the time. The availability of immune exposure information extended only to CMV serostatus. The study found most TCR sequences rare, yet found some public TCRs in many donors.

The germline V and J ends were trimmed by 1 base and 7 bases, with 13 bases remaining between them. Germline V gene sequence: CDR1 MNHEY, CDR2 SMNVEV (reference sequence). The CDR3 length is 14 residues. To note about this clone: Its matching antigen is unknown.

This PCR relied on a set of 60 Vbeta primers and 13 Jbeta primers. Measured with immunoSEQ multiplex PCR; TCRdb has only the in-frame clones, and not every one. The sample includes around 150,000 clones, about 83% of them seen just once. The chain couples TRBV27 to TRBJ2-5; D is undetermined. The TCR comes from a woman in her twenties or thirties in good health and CMV-seronegative. Source material: PBMCs. For the CDR3, the DNA is TGTGCCAGCAGTTTATGGGCCGGATTGGGGACCCAGTACTTC. Translated, it gives CASSLWAGLGTQYF.